The 21 T cell receptor beta chains below come from one sample, sequenced in a study of T cells in Graves' hyperthyroidism and ophthalmopathy. There were TCR beta CDR3 regions amplified from RNA transcripts. RT-PCR in the first round (using the HTBI primer set) targeted the TCR CDR3. TCRdb reanalysed the multiplex PCR reads using MiXCR and keeps one entry per CDR3 protein. Of over 450,000 distinct CDR3 sequences listed, over 15% are singletons. Sequences were obtained from blood. The receptors come from a woman between 18 and 29 years old with Graves' ophthalmopathy.

As concerns this clonotype: A read error may explain this, as a much larger clone is one base away. The V and J genes are TRBV28 and TRBJ2-7, with D maybe TRBD1 (6 bases). This CDR3 spans 15 amino acids. Trimming shortened V by 10 bases and J by 0 bases, and 19 bases separated the two germline ends. CDR1 is MDHEN, CDR2 SYDVKM, per germline. This CDR3 reads CAISLTGSFSYEQYF. The CDR3 coding sequence is TGTGCCATCAGCCTAACAGGGTCTTTCTCCTACGAGCAGTACTTC.

This clonotype was seen ten or more times. The CDR3 bases are TGCAGTGCTTCAGTTGCGGAGACCCAGTACTTC. It encodes CSASVAETQYF. This rearrangement joins TRBV20-1 to TRBJ2-5; D is unresolved. CDR1 is DFQATT, CDR2 SNEGSKA, per germline (reference sequence). The length of the CDR3 is 11 residues. The germline V and J ends were trimmed by 5 bases and 5 bases, with 9 bases remaining between them.

At least ten counts were recorded for this clonotype. This chain links TRBV29-1 with TRBJ1-2; 7 nucleotides agree with TRBD1. CDR3 length equals 13 residues. Germline CDR1 and CDR2: SQVTM and ANQGSEA. V lost 7 bases and J lost 5; bases outside the gene matches: 10. The CDR3 sequence: CSGWDSYPYGYTF. In DNA form, the CDR3 reads TGCAGCGGATGGGACAGCTATCCTTATGGCTACACCTTC.

CDR3 bases: TGCGCCAGCAGACCGACCGGGACGACAATGAGGGAGCAGTTCTTC. Translation gives CASRPTGTTMREQFF. This chain connects TRBV4-1 to TRBJ2-1, with D possibly called TRBD1 or TRBD2 (5 bases each). The CDR3 contains 15 residues. Trimming shortened V by 6 bases and J by 10 bases, and 22 bases separated the two germline ends. Germline-derived CDR1 and CDR2 are MGHRA and YSYEKL.

The chain is built from TRBV6-1 and TRBJ2-7, with TRBD2 matching 8 bases. V lost 5 bases and J lost 5; bases outside the gene matches: 8. The length of the CDR3 is 14 residues. CDR1 is MNHNS and CDR2 is SASEGT in the germline V gene. CDR3 protein: CASSSGSASHEQYF. The CDR3 coding sequence is TGTGCCAGCAGTAGCGGGAGTGCGTCCCACGAGCAGTACTTC.

This clonotype came up a few times. This chain links TRBV18 with TRBJ2-7; no clear D. The germline gives CDR1 KGHSH, CDR2 LQKENI. This CDR3 is 12 amino acids long. The V gene lost 4 bases and the J gene lost 3 bases, with 7 bases spanning the gap. The CDR3 DNA reads TGTGCCAGCTCACGAGTAAGCTACGAGCAGTACTTC. Amino acid sequence: CASSRVSYEQYF. The entire variable domain, with the rest obtained from reference TRBV18 and TRBJ2-7, is as follows: NAGVMQNPRHLVRRRGQEARLRCSPMKGHSHVYWYRQLPEEGLKFMVYLQKENIIDESGMPKERFSAEFPKEGPSILRIQQVVRGDSAAYFCASSRVSYEQYFGPGTRLTVT.

The sample holds a few counts of this clonotype. V and J are TRBV28 and TRBJ1-4; D is ambiguous. CDR3 length equals 12 residues. Germline CDR1 reads MDHEN; CDR2 reads SYDVKM. Trimming left V 8 bases short and J 8 bases short, with 12 bases between. The CDR3 protein is CASGRVREKLFF. DNA of the CDR3: TGTGCCAGCGGACGTGTACGAGAAAAACTGTTTTTT.

The chain has TRBV7-6 and TRBJ2-4; 8 nucleotides match TRBD1. The CDR3 covers 16 residues. The V gene end was trimmed by 4 bases and the J gene end by 2 bases; junction bases not matched to a gene: 7. Germline V gives CDR1 SGHVS, CDR2 FNYEAQ. The CDR3 nucleotides are TGTGCCAGCAGCTCCCGGACAGGGAAGCCCAAAAACATTCAGTACTTC. Residues: CASSSRTGKPKNIQYF.

This clonotype was recorded many times. The chain uses TRBV11-2 and TRBJ2-7; D could derive from TRBD1 or TRBD2 (5 bases each). The CDR3 has 11 residues. Germline V gene lookup returns CDR1 SGHAT and CDR2 FQNNGV. V was pared by 8 bases and J by 2 bases, with 7 bases between. The CDR3 DNA reads TGTGCCAGCGGGGGAGCCTACGAGCAGTACTTC. It is translated as CASGGAYEQYF.

In its sample, this clonotype was seen a few times. The chain links TRBV29-1 to TRBJ1-5; D is perhaps TRBD1 (5 bases). The CDR3 consists of 14 residues. From germline, CDR1 is SQVTM and CDR2 ANQGSEA. V was shortened by 4 bases and J by 2 bases, with 12 bases between the two germline ends. CDR3 region: CSVVGGDGNQPQHF. CDR3 DNA: TGCAGCGTTGTCGGGGGGGATGGCAATCAGCCCCAGCATTTT.

V usage is TRBV27 and J usage is TRBJ1-1; tentatively, D is TRBD1 (5 bases). This CDR3 has 15 amino acids. Trimming took 4 bases from V and 3 from J, leaving 15 bases between them. CDR1 and CDR2 from the germline V gene are MNHEY and SMNVEV (reference sequence). The CDR3 is CASSYRDRGYTEAFF. The CDR3 DNA follows: TGTGCCAGCAGTTACCGGGACCGCGGTTACACTGAAGCTTTCTTT.

The chain combines TRBV7-3 with TRBJ2-7, with D possibly matching TRBD1 (6 bases). The CDR3 consists of 18 residues. Trimming removed 4 bases at V and 1 base at J, with 23 bases between. Germline CDR1 SGHTA, CDR2 FQGTGA. The chain's CDR3 is CASSSYGHRVVTSYEQYF. Written as DNA, the CDR3 is TGTGCCAGCAGCTCTTACGGCCACAGGGTGGTTACATCCTACGAGCAGTACTTC. Based on the CDR3 plus reference TRBV7-3 and TRBJ2-7, the full variable domain is GAGVSQTPSNKVTEKGKYVELRCDPISGHTALYWYRQSLGQGPEFLIYFQGTGAADDSGLPNDRFFAVRPEGSVSTLKIQRTERGDSAVYLCASSSYGHRVVTSYEQYFGPGTRLTVT.

This clonotype was found a few times. The chain couples TRBV12-3 or TRBV12-4 to TRBJ1-1; D remains ambiguous. V lost 3 bases and J 7 bases, leaving 12 bases between the germline ends. The CDR3 is 13 residues long. The chain's CDR3 is CASSFGSSFEAFF. DNA of the CDR3: TGTGCCAGCAGTTTCGGATCCTCATTTGAAGCTTTCTTT.

This clonotype was found a few times. The rearrangement uses TRBV29-1 and TRBJ2-6; unclear D gene. V gave up 5 bases and J gave up 0 bases, with 8 bases separating them. This CDR3 has 14 residues. Germline assignment: CDR1 SQVTM and CDR2 ANQGSEA. DNA of the CDR3: TGCAGCGTTCCCGGTAGCTCTGGGGCCAACGTCCTGACTTTC. Its protein is CSVPGSSGANVLTF.

The sample holds many counts of this clonotype. V usage is TRBV28 and J usage is TRBJ2-7; D tentatively reads TRBD1 or TRBD2 (6 bases each). This CDR3 comprises 14 residues. Germline lookup yields CDR1 MDHEN and CDR2 SYDVKM. V dropped 5 bases and J dropped 2 bases, with 13 bases sitting between them. In DNA form, the CDR3 reads TGTGCCAGCAGTCCTCCAGGGGAGGCCTACGAGCAGTACTTC. It codes for CASSPPGEAYEQYF.

The chain joins TRBV13 to TRBJ1-2, with D unresolved. CDR3 length: 15 residues. Germline V gene sequence: CDR1 PRHDT, CDR2 FYEKMQ (reference sequence). Trimming cost V 2 bases and J 3 bases, with 13 bases left between them. CDR3 amino acids: CASSLPRGVDYGYTF. As DNA, the CDR3 is TGTGCCAGCAGCTTACCCCGGGGAGTCGACTATGGCTACACCTTC.

Regarding this clonotype: A read error may be the cause here, since a much bigger clone is one base away. The V and J genes are TRBV28 and TRBJ2-7; 14 bases are a match to TRBD2. The trim removed 5 bases at V and 6 bases at J, leaving 6 bases unmatched. The CDR3 is made up of 15 amino acids. The germline CDR1 and CDR2 sequences are MDHEN and SYDVKM. DNA for the CDR3: TGTGCCAGCAGTGGGGTGGGACTAGCGGGAGCCGAGCAGTACTTC. This codes for CASSGVGLAGAEQYF.

This clonotype was recorded at least ten times. The rearrangement joins TRBV6-2 or TRBV6-3 to TRBJ2-7, with D uncertain. The CDR3 is made up of 13 amino acids. Trimming stripped 4 bases from V and 6 bases from J, with 13 bases between. CDR1 MNHEY and CDR2 SVGEGT come from the germline V gene. CDR3 sequence (DNA): TGTGCCAGCAGTTCCGACGAAACCGTCGAGCAGTACTTC. As protein: CASSSDETVEQYF.

This clonotype showed up many times. The V gene is TRBV7-9, the J gene TRBJ1-1; 11 bases agree with TRBD1. V was pared by 1 base and J by 1 base, with 5 bases of the junction left unmatched. CDR1 is SEHNR, CDR2 FQNEAQ, per germline (reference sequence). The CDR3 spans 17 residues. The CDR3 nucleotides are TGTGCCAGCAGCTTAGAGCGGACAGGGGGCGCGAACACTGAAGCTTTCTTT. Amino acid sequence: CASSLERTGGANTEAFF.

The V call is TRBV7-4, the J call TRBJ1-1, with 12 bases aligning to TRBD1. The junction had 10 bases not matched to a gene; V was cut back by 8 bases and J by 3 bases. The CDR3 sequence is 16 residues long. The germline V gene has CDR1 SGHVT and CDR2 SQSDAQ. For the CDR3, the DNA is TGTGCCAGCGGCTCGGGACAGGGGGCGTATGACACTGAAGCTTTCTTT. Encoded protein: CASGSGQGAYDTEAFF.

This clonotype was observed many times. This chain uses TRBV9 with TRBJ2-3; tentatively, D is TRBD2 (6 bases). Looked up from germline, CDR1 is SGDLS and CDR2 is YYNGEE. The CDR3 totals 14 residues. V lost 0 bases and J lost 6, with 11 bases in between. The CDR3 sequence: CASSVAYRGDTQYF. The CDR3 nucleotides read TGTGCCAGCAGCGTAGCGTACCGGGGGGATACGCAGTATTTT.